The 14 T cell receptor beta chains listed next were all sequenced from one sample in a study of T cell repertoires in cytomegalovirus infection. TCRdb analysed the reads with MiXCR anew, one entry per CDR3 protein. The repertoire includes 310,000 or so distinct CDR3 sequences, roughly 23% of them detected once, and roughly 14% sits in the top ten. Sequencing was done on a sample of PBMCs. The receptor set was obtained from a human donor in good health (CMV status not recorded). Some clones in this sample may be carry-over from other donors' samples.

This clonotype was recorded at least ten times. The rearrangement joins TRBV7-8 to TRBJ2-5; the D call may be TRBD1 or TRBD2 (6 bases each). V gave up 6 bases and J gave up 2 bases, with 19 bases separating them. The CDR3 runs 16 residues. Germline V gene sequence: CDR1 SGHVS, CDR2 FQNEAQ. The CDR3 loop is CASRNPGANGQETQYF. DNA of the CDR3: TGTGCCAGCAGGAATCCGGGGGCCAACGGACAAGAGACCCAGTACTTC. Full variable domain (missing parts from reference TRBV7-8 and TRBJ2-5): GAGVSQSPRYKVAKRGQDVALRCDPISGHVSLFWYQQALGQGPEFLTYFQNEAQLDKSGLPSDRFFAERPEGSVSTLKIQRTQQEDSAVYLCASRNPGANGQETQYFGPGTRLLVL.

CDR3 sequence: CSATLDSNQPQHF. CDR3 nucleotides: TGCAGTGCAACTCTGGACAGCAATCAGCCCCAGCATTTT. The gene calls are TRBV20-1 and TRBJ1-5, with D hard to call. Trimming took 6 bases from V and 1 from J, leaving 10 bases between them. From germline, CDR1 is DFQATT and CDR2 SNEGSKA (reference sequence). The CDR3 extends over 13 amino acids.

The chain recombines TRBV4-3 with TRBJ2-2, with a possible D match to TRBD1 (6 bases). The germline V gene encodes CDR1 LGHNA and CDR2 YSLEER. The CDR3 has 15 residues. V was clipped by 5 bases and J by 2 bases, with 12 bases between them. CDR3 in DNA: TGCGCCAGCAGCTTCCGGGACACCAACACCGGGGAGCTGTTTTTT. Its protein product is CASSFRDTNTGELFF.

This clonotype was picked up many times. The chain combines TRBV7-2 with TRBJ2-3, with unresolved D. CDR3 length: 14 amino acids. V lost 0 bases and J 6 bases, leaving 10 bases between the germline ends. Germline CDR1 and CDR2: SGHTA and FQGNSA. CDR3 nucleotides: TGTGCCAGCAGCTTAGCCGTCAGCTTGGATACGCAGTATTTT. It encodes CASSLAVSLDTQYF. The full variable domain, with the rest looked up from reference TRBV7-2 and TRBJ2-3, is GAGVSQSPSNKVTEKGKDVELRCDPISGHTALYWYRQSLGQGLEFLIYFQGNSAPDKSGLPSDRFSAERTGGSVSTLTIQRTQQEDSAVYLCASSLAVSLDTQYFGPGTRLTVL.

This clonotype occurred many times. The chain recombines TRBV7-2 with TRBJ1-5, with D hard to call. Trimming stripped 1 base from V and 3 bases from J, with 7 bases between. Germline assignment: CDR1 SGHTA and CDR2 FQGNSA. This CDR3 is built from 14 residues. CDR3: CASSLGTNNQPQHF. In DNA, the CDR3 is TGTGCCAGCAGCTTAGGGACCAACAATCAGCCCCAGCATTTT.

This clonotype was counted many times. In DNA, the CDR3 is TGTGCCAGCAGTTCCCAGCGGGGGGTCTATAATTCACCCCTCCACTTT. It translates to CASSSQRGVYNSPLHF. The genes are TRBV12-3 or TRBV12-4 and TRBJ1-6; D is possibly TRBD1 (5 bases). There are 16 residues in the CDR3. Trimming removed 4 bases at V and 3 bases at J, with 13 bases between.

This clonotype was detected only a few times. The rearrangement joins TRBV19 to TRBJ1-2; D gene unclear. Trimming pared 3 bases from V and 4 bases from J, leaving 12 bases between. CDR1 and CDR2 from the germline V gene are LNHDA and SQIVND (reference sequence). This CDR3 is built from 14 residues. The CDR3 here is CASSIRHYSYGYTF. DNA for the CDR3: TGTGCCAGTAGTATTCGGCATTATTCCTATGGCTACACCTTC.

The chain recombines TRBV15 with TRBJ1-4; no firm D call. The CDR3 length is 12 residues. Trimming took 5 bases from V and 6 from J, leaving 7 bases between them. Germline CDR1 reads LNHNV; CDR2 reads YYDKDF (reference sequence). Here the CDR3 DNA reads TGTGCCACCAGCCCTAGGTATGAAAAACTGTTTTTT. This sequence encodes CATSPRYEKLFF.

The chain joins TRBV25-1 to TRBJ1-4; D call uncertain. The CDR3 has 13 residues. Germline loops: CDR1 MGHDK, CDR2 SYGVNS. Trimming removed 8 bases at V and 2 bases at J, with 9 bases between. CDR3 sequence: CASVDGTNEKLFF. The CDR3 DNA is TGTGCCAGCGTAGATGGGACTAATGAAAAACTGTTTTTT.

In its sample, this clonotype was seen many times. The genes are TRBV3-1 and TRBJ1-2; D perhaps matches TRBD1 (5 bases). This CDR3 contains 15 residues. The V gene's germline CDR1 is LGHDT and CDR2 YNNKEL (reference sequence). V was pared by 1 base and J by 6 bases, with 15 bases between. DNA for the CDR3: TGTGCCAGCAGCCAAGCCGGGACTGTAGACCATGGCTACACCTTC. Protein: CASSQAGTVDHGYTF.

This clonotype was detected many times. The J gene is TRBJ2-7, the V gene TRBV5-1; 7 bases are shared with TRBD1. V shed 4 bases, J shed 4 bases, and the junction held 8 bases outside the gene matches. The CDR3 sequence is 14 residues long. Germline CDR1 and CDR2: SGHRS and YFSETQ. The CDR3 DNA follows: TGCGCCAGCAGCCTCGGGACAGCCACTTACGAGCAGTACTTC. It is translated as CASSLGTATYEQYF.

This clonotype was seen a few times. The CDR3 here is CATSRDPQSWDTQYF. Here the CDR3 DNA reads TGTGCCACCAGCAGAGATCCACAGAGCTGGGATACGCAGTATTTT. The chain carries TRBV15 and TRBJ2-3; D gene unclear. The CDR3 length is 15 residues. CDR1 and CDR2 from the germline V gene are LNHNV and YYDKDF (reference sequence). The germline V and J ends were trimmed by 0 bases and 6 bases, with 13 bases remaining between them.

The rearrangement joins TRBV29-1 to TRBJ1-6, with D uncertain. The CDR3 length is 13 residues. In germline, CDR1 is SQVTM, CDR2 ANQGSEA. Trimming removed 5 bases at V and 8 bases at J, with 13 bases between. The chain's CDR3 is CSVLEGFDSPLHF. As DNA, the CDR3 is TGCAGCGTTTTGGAGGGATTTGATTCACCCCTCCACTTT.

The rearrangement links TRBV28 to TRBJ1-5; D is possibly TRBD1 (6 bases). The germline V and J ends were trimmed by 7 bases and 10 bases, with 17 bases remaining between them. The CDR3 is 13 residues long. Germline V gene sequence: CDR1 MDHEN, CDR2 SYDVKM. The CDR3 DNA is TGTGCCAGCACCATGGGGGCCACCCCACCCCAGCATTTT. It yields the protein CASTMGATPPQHF.